This TCR beta chain was found in a study of T cell repertoires in cytomegalovirus infection. Study-wide context: Recently identified HLA-C-restricted and well-studied HLA-B-restricted CMV epitopes were used.

TCRdb passed the reads through MiXCR, listing each CDR3 protein once. The repertoire includes some 940,000 distinct CDR3 sequences, roughly a third of them detected once, and roughly 13% sits in the top ten. Study-level findings and limits: The cumulative frequency of public TCR beta families distinguished individuals who carried CMV together with the relevant HLA.

Per the germline V gene, CDR1 is SGHTA and CDR2 is FQGNSA. The CDR3 loop spans 15 amino acids. Losses at the gene ends were 1 base for V and 5 bases for J; bases not matched to a gene: 7. This clonotype appeared many times. Its antigen is unknown. This TCR was recovered from a human donor in good health (CMV status not recorded). Some clones in this sample may be carry-over from other donors' samples. The sequencing here drew on cultured CD8+ T cells from PBMCs, taken from culture after CMV antigen stimulation. The chain links TRBV7-2 to TRBJ2-5; TRBD1 agrees at 7 bases. The CDR3 is CASSLGTGDWETQYF. The CDR3 nucleotides read TGTGCCAGCAGCTTAGGGACAGGCGACTGGGAGACCCAGTACTTC.